This TCR beta chain was identified during a study of somatic mutations in cytotoxic T cells in rheumatoid arthritis. Study-wide context: Patient blood (roughly 30 ml EDTA) was drawn right after diagnosis, before any treatment.

Notes on the study in general: Each of about an eighth of the roughly 60 patients had a largest CD8+ clone that made up more than 20% of CD8+ cells.

About this clone: The antigen is undetermined.

Measured with immunoSEQ multiplex PCR; TCRdb has only the in-frame clones, and not every one. The sample lists 25,000 to 35,000 clones, roughly four fifths seen once, with about 8.6% in the top ten. Germline assignment: CDR1 MNHEY and CDR2 SVGAGI. This CDR3 contains 11 residues. Trimming shortened V by 4 bases and J by 13 bases, and 13 bases separated the two germline ends. This TCR derives from an adult with rheumatoid arthritis. V gene TRBV6-5 combines with J gene TRBJ1-2; maybe TRBD1 (5 bases). Material: CD8+ T cells sorted from blood. CDR3 sequence (DNA): TGTGCCAGCAGTTCCGGGACCGGCCCCACCTTC. As protein: CASSSGTGPTF.